Listed below are T cell receptor beta chains from one sample, sequenced in a study of PD-L1 blockade in urothelial cancer. Using immunoSEQ multiplex PCR, the repertoire was profiled, and TCRdb retains in-frame clones only, with some absent. This sample yields more than 40,000 clones, of which approximately 86% are seen a single time; 16% belongs to the top ten. Sequences were derived from PBMCs, sampled around atezolizumab (anti-PD-L1) treatment. These receptor sequences come from a man in his fifties or sixties with urothelial cancer. Both conserved end residues are part of each CDR3. D genes are given only for firm matches.

TRBD1 | TRBV30 | CAWSFRTGISYGYTF
TRBD2 | TRBV7-3 | CASSTQRLGLAGGDEQFF
TRBD1 | TRBV2 | CASRPGQGRSYGYTF
TRBD1 | TRBV30 | CAWSGPGTGAWGYTF
TRBD2 | TRBV19 | CASSKTSGRPYEQYF
TRBD1 | TRBV5-6 | CASSLPGTGAGNTIYF
NA | TRBV5-8 | CASSLSLSGNTIYF
NA | TRBV5-1 | CASSETGTETQYF
NA | TRBV2 | CASSPTTGNSNQPQHF
TRBD1 | TRBV7-3 | CASSSSGQERGNF
TRBD2 | TRBV11-3 | CASSLGVGRGLNEQFF
NA | TRBV19 | CASSPQERGYNEQFF
NA | TRBV6-1 | CASSPQRLQPQHF
NA | TRBV11-3 | CASSLGPGREQYF
TRBD2 | TRBV9 | CASRGEAGGSSEQYF
NA | TRBV11-3 | CASSLGGGHPGKTFF
NA | TRBV6-1 | CASSIRGTEAFF
NA | TRBV30 | CAWSVPGGSVYEQYF
NA | TRBV28 | CASSLSRNYGYTF
NA | TRBV4-1 | CASSQEALRFEQFF
TRBD1 | TRBV27 | CASRPGQGYGYTF
NA | TRBV27 | CASGGWTGNEQFF
NA | TRBV30 | CAWSPPPRPDTQYF
TRBD1 | TRBV13 | CASSRWTGSNTGELFF
TRBD2 | TRBV5-1 | CASSLVGLAGVSGNEQFF